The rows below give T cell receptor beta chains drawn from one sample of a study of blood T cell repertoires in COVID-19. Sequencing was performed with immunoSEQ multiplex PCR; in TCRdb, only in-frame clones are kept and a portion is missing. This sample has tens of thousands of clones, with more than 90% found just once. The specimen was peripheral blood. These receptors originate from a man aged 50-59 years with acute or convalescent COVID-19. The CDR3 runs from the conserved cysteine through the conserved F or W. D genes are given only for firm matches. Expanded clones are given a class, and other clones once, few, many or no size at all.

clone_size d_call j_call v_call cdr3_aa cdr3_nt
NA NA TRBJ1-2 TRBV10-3 CAIRGREGTITNYGYTF TGTGCCATCCGAGGGCGGGAGGGCACCATAACTAACTATGGCTACACCTTC
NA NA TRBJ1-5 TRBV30 CAWSPVGNQPQHF TGTGCCTGGAGTCCAGTCGGCAATCAGCCCCAGCATTTT
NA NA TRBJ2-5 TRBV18 CASSLRRTNPHGTQYF TGTGCCAGCTCACTCCGTAGGACTAATCCCCACGGGACCCAGTACTTC
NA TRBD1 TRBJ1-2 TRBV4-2 CASSQGGRTGSYGYTF TGTGCCAGCAGCCAAGGAGGAAGGACAGGGTCCTATGGCTACACCTTC
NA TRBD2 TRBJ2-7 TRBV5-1 CASSSGGLTKYEQYF TGCGCCAGCAGCTCTGGGGGACTAACTAAATACGAGCAGTACTTC
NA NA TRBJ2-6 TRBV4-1 CASSRVWGPPHSGANVLTF TGCGCCAGCAGCCGGGTATGGGGCCCTCCCCACTCTGGGGCCAACGTCCTGACTTTC
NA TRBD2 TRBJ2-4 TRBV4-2 CASSQVLAGGPGNIQYF TGTGCCAGCAGCCAAGTATTAGCGGGAGGGCCTGGAAACATTCAGTACTTC
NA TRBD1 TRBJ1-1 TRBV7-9 CASSLLQGEGNTEAFF TGTGCCAGCAGCCTATTACAGGGGGAAGGGAACACTGAAGCTTTCTTT
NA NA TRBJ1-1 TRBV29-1 CSVVWTFGMNTEAFF TGCAGCGTTGTATGGACATTCGGCATGAACACTGAAGCTTTCTTT
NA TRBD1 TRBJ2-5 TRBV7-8 CASSSLGTVQETQYF TGTGCCAGCAGCTCATTAGGGACAGTGCAAGAGACCCAGTACTTC
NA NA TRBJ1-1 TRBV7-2 CASSPRAGSVTEAFF TGTGCCAGCAGCCCTAGAGCAGGGTCGGTCACTGAAGCTTTCTTT
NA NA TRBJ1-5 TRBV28 CASSLHRGNQPQHF TGTGCCAGCAGTCTCCACAGGGGCAATCAGCCCCAGCATTTT
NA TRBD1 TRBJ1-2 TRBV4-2 CASSQESGGAGYTF TGTGCCAGCAGCCAAGAGTCAGGGGGTGCGGGCTACACCTTC
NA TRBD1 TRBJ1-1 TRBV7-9 CASSLGQGNTEAFF TGTGCCAGCAGCCTCGGACAGGGGAATACTGAAGCTTTCTTT
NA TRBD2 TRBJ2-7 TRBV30 CAWSDGRGAYEQYF TGTGCCTGGAGTGACGGGCGGGGGGCCTACGAGCAGTACTTC
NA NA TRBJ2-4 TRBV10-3 CAISDRPLAKNIQYF TGTGCCATCAGTGACCGTCCGTTAGCCAAAAACATTCAGTACTTC
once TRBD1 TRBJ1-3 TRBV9 CASSSTGSGNTIYF TGTGCCAGCAGCTCGACAGGGTCGGGAAACACCATATATTTT
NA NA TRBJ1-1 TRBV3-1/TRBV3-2 CASSQEALNTEAFF TGTGCCAGCAGCCAAGAAGCTTTGAACACTGAAGCTTTCTTT
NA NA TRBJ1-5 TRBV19 CASSISDQPQHF TGTGCCAGTAGTATTAGTGATCAGCCCCAGCATTTT
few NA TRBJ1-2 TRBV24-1 CATSDGRYGYTF TGTGCCACCAGTGACGGGAGATATGGCTACACCTTC
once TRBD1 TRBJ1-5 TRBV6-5 CASSRTGPNQPQHF TGTGCCAGCAGTCGGACAGGTCCCAATCAGCCCCAGCATTTT
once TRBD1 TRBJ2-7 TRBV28 CASSSPKGQGISYEQYF TGTGCCAGCAGTTCCCCTAAGGGACAGGGGATCTCCTACGAGCAGTACTTC
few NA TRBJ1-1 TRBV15 CATSRDLLEESEAFF TGTGCCACCAGCAGAGATCTTCTAGAGGAGTCTGAAGCTTTCTTT
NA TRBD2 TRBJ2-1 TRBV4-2 CASSRTSRRSYNEQFF TGTGCCAGCAGCAGGACTAGCCGCCGCTCCTACAATGAGCAGTTCTTC
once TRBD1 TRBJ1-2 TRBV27 CASTPGQGPYGYTF TGTGCCAGCACACCGGGACAGGGGCCCTATGGCTACACCTTC
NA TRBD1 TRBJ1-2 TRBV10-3 CAISGLQGDGYTF TGTGCCATCAGTGGACTGCAGGGGGATGGCTACACCTTC
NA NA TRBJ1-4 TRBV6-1 CASSEHGVGEKLFF TGTGCCAGCAGTGAACACGGGGTTGGAGAAAAACTGTTTTTT
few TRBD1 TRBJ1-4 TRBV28 CASTPGGTGSNEKLFF TGTGCCAGCACCCCAGGTGGGACAGGGTCTAATGAAAAACTGTTTTTT
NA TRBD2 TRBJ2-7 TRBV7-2 CASSLAWEGPVDEQYF TGTGCCAGCAGCTTAGCGTGGGAGGGGCCGGTGGACGAGCAGTACTTC
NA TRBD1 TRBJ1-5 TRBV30 CAWSDDSRTGNSNQPQHF TGTGCCTGGAGTGATGACTCACGGACAGGGAATAGCAATCAGCCCCAGCATTTT
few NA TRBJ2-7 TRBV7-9 CASSVSFSHEQYF TGTGCCAGCAGCGTTAGTTTCTCGCACGAGCAGTACTTC
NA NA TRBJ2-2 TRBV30 CAWSVNRLENTGELFF TGTGCCTGGAGTGTAAATCGGCTAGAGAACACCGGGGAGCTGTTTTTT